One sample yielded the 22 T cell receptor beta chains listed below, sequenced in a study of blood T cell repertoires in COVID-19. Sequenced by immunoSEQ multiplex PCR; TCRdb stores in-frame clones only, minus some. The table records 270,000 or so clones, around nine tenths of them present only once. The sequencing sample was made of PBMCs or T cells enriched from blood (not recorded which). These receptors originate from a woman between 18 and 29 years old who had recovered from COVID-19.

On this clone: A read error is possible here, since a much larger clone lies one base away. V is TRBV28 and J is TRBJ2-3, with D unclear. CDR1 is MDHEN, CDR2 SYDVKM, per germline. The length of the CDR3 is 13 residues. Deletions cut 6 bases from V and 0 bases from J, with 7 bases between. The DNA of the CDR3 is TGTGCCAGCAGCTTGACTAGCACAGATACGCAGTATTTT. Translating it yields CASSLTSTDTQYF.

The chain combines TRBV30 with TRBJ2-2; 7 positions agree with TRBD1. The germline V gene has CDR1 GTSNPN and CDR2 SVGIG (reference sequence). V lost 5 bases and J lost 5; bases outside the gene matches: 8. This CDR3 has 14 residues. Written as DNA, the CDR3 is TGTGCCTGGGTCAGACAGGGTGAGACCGGGGAGCTGTTTTTT. It encodes CAWVRQGETGELFF.

The rearrangement uses TRBV5-4 and TRBJ2-7; 8 bases match TRBD1. CDR1 SGHNT and CDR2 YYREEE come from the germline V gene (reference sequence). The CDR3 is 15 amino acids. Losses at the gene ends were 1 base for V and 0 bases for J; bases not matched to a gene: 3. DNA for the CDR3: TGTGCCAGCAGCTTGTACAGGGGGAACTCCTACGAGCAGTACTTC. Amino acids: CASSLYRGNSYEQYF.

The V call is TRBV10-3, the J call TRBJ2-3, with D hard to call. Per the germline V gene, CDR1 is ENHRY and CDR2 is SYGVKD. The CDR3 runs to 13 residues. V lost 2 bases and J 3 bases, leaving 6 bases between the germline ends. CDR3 residues: CAISELVTDTQYF. The CDR3, as DNA: TGTGCCATCAGTGAGCTAGTTACAGATACGCAGTATTTT.

The chain couples TRBV30 to TRBJ2-7; D is perhaps TRBD2 (6 bases). This CDR3 is 15 amino acids long. Between the trimmed V and J ends, which lost 3 bases and 6 bases, there was a span of 21 bases. Germline V lookup: CDR1 GTSNPN, CDR2 SVGIG (reference sequence). For the CDR3, the DNA is TGTGCCTGGAGAAGAGGGACTTACAGCCCCCTCGAGCAGTACTTC. Amino acid sequence: CAWRRGTYSPLEQYF.

This clone came up once. The J gene is TRBJ1-2, the V gene TRBV5-4; 8 positions match TRBD1. This CDR3 spans 13 amino acids. Germline CDR1 reads SGHNT; CDR2 reads YYREEE (reference sequence). Trimming removed 4 bases from V and 4 bases from J; junction bases left unmatched: 3. The DNA of the CDR3 is TGTGCCAGCAGCCCCGGGACAGGCTATGGCTACACCTTC. This encodes CASSPGTGYGYTF.

The V gene is TRBV7-8, the J gene TRBJ1-1; no definite D call. Germline V lookup: CDR1 SGHVS, CDR2 FQNEAQ. V shed 1 base and J shed 4 bases, with 16 bases lying between them. The CDR3 has 16 amino acids. The CDR3 loop is CASSLGPAGWGTEAFF. The CDR3 nucleotides are TGTGCCAGCAGCTTAGGACCCGCGGGTTGGGGCACTGAAGCTTTCTTT.

This chain links TRBV6-2 or TRBV6-3 with TRBJ2-3, with 9 bases lining up with TRBD1. V lost 6 bases to trimming and J lost 1 base; unmatched junction nucleotides: 5. Germline loops: CDR1 MNHEY, CDR2 SVGEGT. The CDR3 runs 15 residues. The CDR3 nucleotides are TGTGCCAGCAGCCGAAGGACAGGGGGCACAGATACGCAGTATTTT. Translating gives CASSRRTGGTDTQYF.

The chain recombines TRBV11-2 with TRBJ1-5; 7 positions agree with TRBD1. The CDR3 is 17 residues long. Germline CDR1 reads SGHAT; CDR2 reads FQNNGV. V shed 9 bases and J 2 bases; nucleotides not matched to a gene: 16. The CDR3 coding sequence is TGTGCCAGGGAGAATGGGACAGAGGGCTTTCGCAATCAGCCCCAGCATTTT. Encoded protein: CARENGTEGFRNQPQHF.

This clone has a single count. The gene calls are TRBV5-1 and TRBJ1-6; 9 bases map to TRBD1. J gave up 7 bases and V 4 bases, and 6 bases lay outside the gene matches. The CDR3 consists of 15 residues. In germline, CDR1 is SGHRS, CDR2 YFSETQ. The DNA for the CDR3 is TGCGCCAGCAGCATGGGGACAGGGCACAATTCACCCCTCCACTTT. Encoded protein: CASSMGTGHNSPLHF.

A word on this clone: Germline and junction disagree at one end, which may indicate a read error. This rearrangement joins TRBV3-1 (or the pseudogene TRBV3-2) to TRBJ2-7; D might be TRBD2 (6 bases). Germline V CDR1 and CDR2: LGHDT, YNNKEL (reference sequence). The CDR3 runs 19 residues. The CDR3 spells CASSQIYEIGSYASSEQYF. CDR3 nucleotides: TGTGCCAGCAGCCAAATTTACGAGATCGGGAGTTATGCTTCCTCCGAGCAGTACTTC.

The chain links TRBV3-1 (or the pseudogene TRBV3-2) to TRBJ1-5, with D tentatively TRBD1 (5 bases). This CDR3 is built from 15 residues. V lost 4 bases and J lost 2, with 12 bases in between. Germline lookup yields CDR1 LGHDT and CDR2 YNNKEL (reference sequence). CDR3 coding DNA: TGTGCCAGCAGCCTCAGTGGGGCAGGCAATCAGCCCCAGCATTTT. Amino acids: CASSLSGAGNQPQHF.

The chain carries TRBV30 and TRBJ1-6; TRBD1 might be the D (6 bases). CDR1 is GTSNPN and CDR2 is SVGIG in the germline V gene (reference sequence). The CDR3 runs to 14 residues. V was pared by 8 bases and J by 5 bases, with 16 bases between. CDR3 protein: CARSLGGDNSPLHF. The CDR3 DNA follows: TGTGCCCGGTCGTTAGGGGGAGATAATTCACCCCTCCACTTT.

The rearrangement links TRBV2 to TRBJ1-4, with 12 nucleotides matching TRBD1. J was trimmed by 10 bases and V by 7 bases; bases with no gene match: 10. Germline V lookup: CDR1 SNHLY, CDR2 FYNNEI. This CDR3 is built from 15 residues. The CDR3 is CASTLRDRGLGKLFF. CDR3 nucleotide sequence: TGTGCCAGCACCTTGAGGGACAGGGGGCTGGGAAAACTGTTTTTT. The whole variable domain, filled in from reference TRBV2 and TRBJ1-4, reads EPEVTQTPSHQVTQMGQEVILRCVPISNHLYFYWYRQILGQKVEFLVSFYNNEISEKSEIFDDQFSVERPDGSNFTLKIRSTKLEDSAMYFCASTLRDRGLGKLFFGSGTQLSVL.

This clone was seen only once. The rearrangement uses TRBV27 and TRBJ1-2; D is unclear. Per germline, CDR1 MNHEY and CDR2 SMNVEV (reference sequence). The CDR3 runs 14 residues. V lost 8 bases to trimming and J lost 5 bases, with 18 bases between them. CDR3 sequence reads: CASQINELSYGYTF. The CDR3 DNA reads as TGTGCCAGCCAAATTAACGAGCTGTCTTATGGCTACACCTTC.

V gene TRBV28 combines with J gene TRBJ2-7, with 7 bases aligning to TRBD1. Germline V gene lookup returns CDR1 MDHEN and CDR2 SYDVKM. The CDR3 runs 11 residues. The ends lost 4 bases at V and 13 bases at J; junction bases unmatched: 7. DNA for the CDR3: TGTGCCAGCAGTTACCGGGACAGTATATACTTC. This translates into CASSYRDSIYF.

This clone was recorded a few times. The J gene is TRBJ2-7, the V gene TRBV2; maybe TRBD2 (5 bases). The ends were cut back, 4 bases at V and 5 bases at J, with 12 bases in the middle. The CDR3 runs 13 residues. Germline loops: CDR1 SNHLY, CDR2 FYNNEI. In nucleotides, the CDR3 is TGTGCCAGCAGTGGGGCGAGGGTTAACGAGCAGTACTTC. Its translation is CASSGARVNEQYF.

The chain links TRBV29-1 to TRBJ2-1, with D possibly being TRBD2 (5 bases). The CDR3 covers 15 residues. The V gene lost 7 bases and the J gene lost 5 bases, with 21 bases spanning the gap. The germline V gene encodes CDR1 SQVTM and CDR2 ANQGSEA. CDR3 sequence: CSGLLWVGVNNEQFF. CDR3 in DNA: TGCAGCGGTCTACTATGGGTGGGAGTAAACAATGAGCAGTTCTTC.

The chain employs TRBV13 and TRBJ2-1, with 10 bases lining up with TRBD1. Unmatched junction bases numbered 16, after V lost 5 bases and J lost 9 bases. CDR3 size: 17 residues. CDR1 and CDR2 from the germline V gene are PRHDT and FYEKMQ (reference sequence). This CDR3 reads CASSPTGQGFLTREQFF. In nucleotides, the CDR3 is TGTGCCAGCAGCCCGACGGGACAGGGGTTTCTGACTCGTGAGCAGTTCTTC.

This chain connects TRBV5-4 to TRBJ1-2; D is possibly TRBD1 (6 bases). V lost 2 bases and J 7 bases, leaving 21 bases between the germline ends. The germline gives CDR1 SGHNT, CDR2 YYREEE (reference sequence). The CDR3 length is 16 residues. In DNA, the CDR3 is TGTGCCAGCAGCTTTGTATCAATGGGGGCGATCTCTGGCTACACCTTC. Its protein is CASSFVSMGAISGYTF.

This rearrangement joins TRBV7-9 to TRBJ2-1, with 11 bases fitting TRBD2. The length of the CDR3 is 16 residues. Germline V gene sequence: CDR1 SEHNR, CDR2 FQNEAQ (reference sequence). The V and J ends lost 0 bases and 5 bases, in that order; junction bases with no gene match: 3. DNA of the CDR3: TGTGCCAGCAGCTTAGCCGGGACTAGCGGACACAATGAGCAGTTCTTC. Translating it yields CASSLAGTSGHNEQFF.

The chain couples TRBV7-2 to TRBJ1-5, with D possibly matching TRBD1 (5 bases). V was pared by 4 bases and J by 6 bases, with 13 bases between. The germline V gene has CDR1 SGHTA and CDR2 FQGNSA. The length of the CDR3 is 14 residues. The CDR3 loop is CASSSTGRGQPQHF. CDR3 DNA sequence: TGTGCCAGCAGCTCAACGGGGAGGGGTCAGCCCCAGCATTTT.